These T cell receptor beta chains were read from a single sample in a study of early T cells in non-severe SARS-CoV-2 infection. TCRdb re-called the 5' RACE reads through MiXCR, storing one row per CDR3 protein. The sample carries around 66,000 distinct CDR3 sequences, roughly an eighth recorded once. Sequencing was carried out using whole blood. These receptors all stem from an adult who was a healthcare worker with PCR-confirmed SARS-CoV-2 infection or an uninfected control (not recorded which). The CDR3 runs from the conserved cysteine through the conserved F or W. The order of the fields is J gene, clone size, V gene, D gene, CDR3 DNA, CDR3 protein. D genes are given only for firm matches. The size field is filled for only some rows; it gives once, few, many or a size class.

J: TRBJ1-6; size: few; V: TRBV6-5; D: TRBD1; DNA: TGTGCCAGCAGTCGAGTCGCCGACAGGGGAGCTAGCTCCTATAATTCACCCCTCCACTTT; CDR3: CASSRVADRGASSYNSPLHF
J: TRBJ2-5; size: many; V: TRBV9; D: -; DNA: TGTGCCAGCAGCGTAGGGGTTTCCGAAGAGACCCAGTACTTC; CDR3: CASSVGVSEETQYF
J: TRBJ2-3; size: -; V: TRBV7-2; D: TRBD1; DNA: TGTGCCACCTACAGGGGCCTTAGCACAGATACGCAGTATTTT; CDR3: CATYRGLSTDTQYF
J: TRBJ2-7; size: many; V: TRBV20-1; D: -; DNA: TGCAGTGCTAGAGAGAGGTCGTCTGTCTACGAGCAGTACTTC; CDR3: CSARERSSVYEQYF
J: TRBJ2-1; size: many; V: TRBV7-2; D: TRBD2; DNA: TGTGCCAGCAGCTTAGGTCCTAGCGGGAGCAATGAGCAGTTCTTC; CDR3: CASSLGPSGSNEQFF
J: TRBJ1-1; size: many; V: TRBV7-6; D: -; DNA: TGTGCCAGCAGCTTAGGATGGGGGAACACTGAAGCTTTCTTT; CDR3: CASSLGWGNTEAFF
J: TRBJ2-1; size: many; V: TRBV29-1; D: TRBD2; DNA: TGCAGCGCACCGGGACTAGCGAGCTCCTACAATGAGCAGTTCTTC; CDR3: CSAPGLASSYNEQFF
J: TRBJ2-5; size: few; V: TRBV5-4; D: TRBD2; DNA: TGTGCCAGCACTCGGACTAGCGGGAGGGGAAGCGAGACCCAGTACTTC; CDR3: CASTRTSGRGSETQYF
J: TRBJ2-7; size: few; V: TRBV29-1; D: -; DNA: TGCAGCGTTGATGACGGGACCCTCTCCTACGAGCAGTACTTC; CDR3: CSVDDGTLSYEQYF
J: TRBJ1-2; size: few; V: TRBV28; D: -; DNA: TGTGCCAGCTCGGGACGGCCTAACTATGGCTACACCTTC; CDR3: CASSGRPNYGYTF
J: TRBJ1-1; size: many; V: TRBV11-2; D: -; DNA: TGTGCCAGCAGCTTAGACCCCCCGGGAGGCACTGAAGCTTTCTTT; CDR3: CASSLDPPGGTEAFF
J: TRBJ2-3; size: -; V: TRBV21-1; D: -; DNA: TGTGCCAGCAGCAAAGCTCCCCCGGGAGATACGCAGTATTTT; CDR3: CASSKAPPGDTQYF
J: TRBJ2-7; size: few; V: TRBV20-1; D: -; DNA: TGCAGTGCTAGTCCCGGTCCTGCCTACGAGCAGTACTTC; CDR3: CSASPGPAYEQYF
J: TRBJ2-1; size: many; V: TRBV28; D: -; DNA: TGTGCCAGCAGTTTAGGGCTCGCTGGTGGTCTCGGTGAGCAGTTCTTC; CDR3: CASSLGLAGGLGEQFF
J: TRBJ2-3; size: few; V: TRBV25-1; D: -; DNA: TGTGCCAGCAGTGTCGGCGGACGCACAGATACGCAGTATTTT; CDR3: CASSVGGRTDTQYF
J: TRBJ2-7; size: many; V: TRBV7-9; D: -; DNA: TGTGCCAGCAGCTTAGCAGGGACGGCCTACGAGCAGTACTTC; CDR3: CASSLAGTAYEQYF
J: TRBJ2-7; size: -; V: TRBV5-1; D: -; DNA: TGCGCCAGCAGGCTGGGTCAGGGCCTCTCCTACGAGCAGTACTTC; CDR3: CASRLGQGLSYEQYF
J: TRBJ2-5; size: many; V: TRBV7-2; D: -; DNA: TGTGCCAGCAGCAGAAGGTTCCAAGAGACCCAGTACTTC; CDR3: CASSRRFQETQYF
J: TRBJ2-5; size: -; V: TRBV7-9; D: -; DNA: TGTGCCAGCAGCTTAGTCGCGGAGACCCAGTACTTC; CDR3: CASSLVAETQYF